This T cell receptor (beta chain) was captured by sequencing in a study of CD8 T cells in Susac syndrome. CDR1 and CDR2 (germline): LGHNA, YNFKEQ. The V end lost 5 bases, the J end lost 3 bases, and 4 bases lay between the germline ends. The CDR3 runs 11 residues. With random hexamers, 0.5 to 1 ug RNA was reverse transcribed. Across 54 Vbeta and 13 Jbeta, immunoSEQ multiplex PCR amplified TCR beta CDR3. From the immunoSEQ multiplex PCR reads, TCRdb called clonotypes with MiXCR, one entry per CDR3 protein. The sample has 100,000 to 150,000 distinct CDR3 sequences, 80% to 95% seen once; the top ten hold roughly 0.33%. The sequenced target, TCR beta, came from blood CD8+ and CD4+ T cells. FACS was used to enrich TEMRA cells, whereas the CD8+ and CD4+ T cells were obtained by negative isolation.

This clonotype was sampled from a human donor with multiple sclerosis. The rearrangement uses TRBV4-2 and TRBJ1-1; no reliable D call. The sequenced sample consisted of CD8+ T cells from PBMCs. This chain's CDR3 is CASSYDTEAFF. The CDR3 DNA follows: TGTGCCAGCAGCTACGACACTGAAGCTTTCTTT.